This TCR beta chain was found in a study of shared clonotypes between healthy human individuals. Study context: Plates per donor: three CD4 naive, three CD4 memory, two CD8 naive, one CD8 memory.

Only CD45RO-negative cells positively selected for CCR7 counted as naive CD8 cells, so terminally differentiated effector memory CD45RA+ cells were excluded. All donors qualified as healthy HIV-negative adults and had experienced no recent acute infections or vaccinations. For this clone: Its specificity is not known.

The junction had 4 bases not matched to a gene; V was cut back by 4 bases and J by 0 bases. Germline V gene sequence: CDR1 SNHLY, CDR2 FYNNEI. This CDR3 comprises 16 residues. Whole-study results and caveats: Relative to their counterparts shared across all four donors, non-shared clonotypes exhibited diminished generation probabilities. Naive subsets typically showed greater estimated richness than memory subsets.

The protocol was immunoSEQ multiplex PCR, while the TCRdb copy is restricted to in-frame clones and leaves out a portion. The table records about 2.1 million clones, approximately 92% of them present only once. The sample comprised naive CD8+ T cells from PBMCs. The rearrangement links TRBV2 to TRBJ2-1, with TRBD2 matching over 9 bases. This TCR was recovered from a man between 18 and 29 years old in good health. Some clones in this sample may be carry-over from other donors' samples. CDR3 in amino acids: CASSVGSGSSYNEQFF. As DNA, the CDR3 is TGTGCCAGCAGTGTTGGTAGCGGGAGCTCCTACAATGAGCAGTTCTTC.